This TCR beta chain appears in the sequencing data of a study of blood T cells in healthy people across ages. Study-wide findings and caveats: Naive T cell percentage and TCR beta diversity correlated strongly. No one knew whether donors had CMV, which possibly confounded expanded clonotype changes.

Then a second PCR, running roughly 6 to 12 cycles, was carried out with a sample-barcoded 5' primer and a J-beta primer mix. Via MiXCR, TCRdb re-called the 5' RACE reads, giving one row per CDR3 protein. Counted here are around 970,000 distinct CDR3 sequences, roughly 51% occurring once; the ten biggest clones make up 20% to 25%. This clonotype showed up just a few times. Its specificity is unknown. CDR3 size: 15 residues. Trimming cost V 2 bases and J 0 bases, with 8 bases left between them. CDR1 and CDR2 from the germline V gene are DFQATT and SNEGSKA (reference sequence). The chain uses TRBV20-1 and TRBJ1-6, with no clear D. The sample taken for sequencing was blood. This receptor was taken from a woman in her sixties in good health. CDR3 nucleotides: TGCAGTGCTAGAATCGCGAGCTCCTATAATTCACCCCTCCACTTT. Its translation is CSARIASSYNSPLHF.